This T cell receptor (beta chain) was profiled in a study of OX40 agonist ivuxolimab in advanced cancers. For the study at large: With a range of roughly 20 to 80, age averaged about 59 years, and nearly 85% were male.

The germline gives CDR1 SQVTM, CDR2 ANQGSEA. V was cut by 7 bases and J by 3 bases, with 15 bases left in between. CDR3 length equals 13 residues. In the case of this clone: Its specificity is not known.

Clones were read by immunoSEQ multiplex PCR, and TCRdb kept only the in-frame ones, dropping some. The sample contains tens of thousands of clones, around 86% of which appear only once. Peripheral blood came from all dose cohorts at three timepoints. The study's findings and limits: Determination of antigen specificity was not performed for the expanded peripheral T cells.

The genes are TRBV29-1 and TRBJ1-1; the D gene is possibly TRBD1 (6 bases). The receptor was derived from an adult with an advanced solid tumor such as melanoma, head and neck, liver or kidney cancer. The source was CD4+ or CD8+ T cells sorted from blood, collected in a trial of the OX40 agonist ivuxolimab. CDR3 in DNA: TGCAGCGCAAAGCAGGGGCCCCACACTGAAGCTTTCTTT. Translating it yields CSAKQGPHTEAFF.